The sequence of this T cell receptor (beta chain) was determined in a study of T cells in tuberculosis. Some clones are missing from TCRdb's copy, which holds only in-frame ones; the method was immunoSEQ multiplex PCR. Seen here are around 41,000 clones, around 94% observed once, and the top ten hold under 2%. V trimming: 0 bases; J trimming: 1 base; junction bases outside the gene matches: 5. Per the germline V gene, CDR1 is ENHRY and CDR2 is SYGVKD. CDR3 length: 16 amino acids. Material: PBMCs. This clonotype originated in a donor aged 10 to 29 with latent tuberculosis or without tuberculosis infection. Some clones in this sample may be carry-over from other donors' samples. The V call is TRBV10-3, the J call TRBJ2-7; 8 bases match TRBD1. CDR3 protein: CAISESRGDRSYEQYF. The CDR3 region has the DNA TGTGCCATCAGTGAGTCGAGGGGGGACAGGTCCTACGAGCAGTACTTC.